This TCR beta chain was observed in a study of radiation and T cells in renal cell carcinoma. This clone has just a few counts. Its antigen is unidentified. Assay used: immunoSEQ multiplex PCR; TCRdb lists only in-frame clones, some missing. The top ten clones hold almost 6.5% of a sample with tens of thousands of clones, 82% of them seen once. Stated time point: baseline pretreatment blood. Treatment denoted: 15 Gy SBRT to primary tumor, nephrectomy 4 weeks later. Per the germline V gene, CDR1 is MNHNY and CDR2 is SVGAGI (reference sequence). The CDR3 length is 11 residues. Between the trimmed V and J ends, which lost 1 base and 7 bases, there was a span of 1 base. Regarding the study as a whole: No pretreatment tumor biopsies were available for baseline clonotypes.

Sequencing was performed on blood, taken from a patient whose treatment included radiotherapy and nephrectomy. The sequence came from a man aged 55 to 70 with renal cell carcinoma. The rearrangement links TRBV6-6 to TRBJ1-4; no clear D gene. CDR3 sequence (DNA): TGTGCCAGCAGTTACTTTGAAAAACTGTTTTTT. Residues: CASSYFEKLFF.